This T cell receptor beta chain emerged from a study of T cell responses to AZD1222 COVID-19 vaccine. Study conclusions and caveats: The breadth and depth of Spike-specific TCRs increased once two AZD1222 doses had been given. Spike-wide vaccine-associated CD4 TCRs dominated at 160-218 and 743-854.

With respect to this clone: Its antigen is currently unknown.

The CDR3 has 15 residues. Germline assignment: CDR1 LGHNA and CDR2 YSLEER. Trimming left V 0 bases short and J 1 base short, with 7 bases between. Sequenced by immunoSEQ multiplex PCR; TCRdb stores in-frame clones only, minus some. The sample has 100,000 to 150,000 clones, approximately 89% seen once. The material sequenced was peripheral blood, taken on day 0 of AZD1222 vaccination. The V gene is TRBV4-3, the J gene TRBJ1-3; D gene ambiguous. The source is an adult in good health. CDR3 sequence (DNA): TGCGCCAGCAGCCAAGATCTGGGTTCTGGAAACACCATATATTTT. Translating it yields CASSQDLGSGNTIYF.